This T cell receptor (beta chain) was recovered during a study of early T cells in non-severe SARS-CoV-2 infection (dated by TCRdb to the early 2020s). About the full investigation: TCR sequencing used bulk RNA from unsorted whole blood, so alpha and beta chains could not be paired. Paper-wide results and their limitations: VDJdb matching was skewed toward anti-spike CD8 responses and likely underestimated virus-specific expansions, missing private and CD4 specificities.

Preparation of the library involved 5' RACE. Sequenced on a NextSeq 500. Unique molecular identifiers were attached to individual cDNA molecules in the TCR library protocol so that sequencing error and PCR bias could be corrected. Sequencing covered both TCR alpha and beta chains, and within each sample the abundances of alpha and beta sequences were tightly co-correlated. The published analysis was carried out like this. Decombinator V4 was used to annotate the V gene, J gene and CDR3 of the TCR sequences. TCRs were defined as expanded if a significant change between any two time points was detected under a Poisson model with p below 0.0001. TCR abundances were normalised to the total number of TCRs sequenced per sample and expressed as counts per million. MAIT TCRs were defined by TRAV1-2 paired with TRAJ12, TRAJ20 or TRAJ33, and iNKT TCRs by TRAV10 paired with TRAJ18. VDJdb, accessed 1 November 2021, was searched for CMV, EBV and SARS-CoV-2 annotated TCRs, with TCRs annotated for multiple antigens excluded. In-frame beta chains were kept once TCRdb had trimmed the public reads at Q25 with fastp and called clones with MiXCR. Rows with one shared CDR3 protein collapse into an entry with the most common genes and DNA. These V and J calls originate from TCRdb's pipeline instead of the authors' own analysis. For this sample there are roughly 86,000 distinct CDR3 sequences; over 5% appear just once. The ten largest make up less than 9.5% of the sample.

Via the germline V gene (reference sequence), CDR1 is MNHEY and CDR2 SMNVEV. Between the V and J ends, shortened by 3 bases and 7 bases respectively, the junction contains 10 bases. The CDR3 covers 14 residues, taking in both the cysteine and the phenylalanine. Kept here is only the CDR3 DNA, which spans 42 bases and is read in frame from base 1. Set within a cohort of healthcare workers in London, UK, this nested case-control study involved weekly PCR testing of nasopharyngeal swabs along with blood sampling. Between 23 and 31 March 2020, the week of the UK lockdown, healthcare workers were enrolled and then followed up weekly for as long as 16 weeks. At least ten counts were recorded for this clonotype. Its antigen is still unknown. No base qualities exist here, and no much larger clone lies one base off it.

The sequence is built from TRBV27 and TRBJ1-6, with the D gene call left open. Source material: whole blood. The sequence was collected from an adult who was a healthcare worker with PCR-confirmed SARS-CoV-2 infection or an uninfected control (not recorded which). The CDR3 amino acid sequence is: CASSFALVNSPLHF. The sequenced DNA: TGTGCCAGCAGTTTTGCCTTAGTGAATTCACCCCTCCACTTT.